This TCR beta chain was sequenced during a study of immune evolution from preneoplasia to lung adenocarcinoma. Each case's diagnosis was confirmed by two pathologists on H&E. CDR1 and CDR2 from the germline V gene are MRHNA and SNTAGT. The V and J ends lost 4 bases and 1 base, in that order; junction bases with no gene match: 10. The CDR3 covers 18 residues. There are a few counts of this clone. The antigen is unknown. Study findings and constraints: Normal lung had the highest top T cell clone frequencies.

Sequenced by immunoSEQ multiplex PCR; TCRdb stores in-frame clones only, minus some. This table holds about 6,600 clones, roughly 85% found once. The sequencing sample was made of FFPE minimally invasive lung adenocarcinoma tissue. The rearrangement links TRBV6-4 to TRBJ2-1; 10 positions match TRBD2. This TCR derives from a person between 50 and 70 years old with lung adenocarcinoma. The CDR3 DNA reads TGTGCCAGCAGTGTGATCGCTAGCGGGGGCAAATCCTACAATGAGCAGTTCTTC. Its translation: CASSVIASGGKSYNEQFF.